This record concerns one T cell receptor (beta chain) sequence. The antigen remains unidentified. Germline-derived CDR1 and CDR2 are SGHTA and FQGTGA. The CDR3 covers 16 residues. With 5 bases removed from V and 1 base from J, the gap between germline ends came to 17 bases. Sequencing used immunoSEQ multiplex PCR; TCRdb keeps in-frame clones, though not all of them. The data hold 800,000 to 1,200,000 clones, with 70% to 80% observed a single time. The entry originates in a study of shared clonotypes between healthy human individuals. Study-level background: In total, the donors were a couple of women and a few men aged 18 to 49. Study-level points and caveats: Sample collection involved blood only; tissue repertoires are likely different. Naive subsets typically showed greater estimated richness than memory subsets. Non-shared clonotypes displayed generation probabilities falling below those of clonotypes present in all four donors.

This TCR came from a man younger than 35 in good health. Some clones in this sample may be carry-over from other donors' samples. The chain combines TRBV7-3 with TRBJ2-5; weak D call: TRBD2 (6 bases). The sample taken for sequencing was memory CD4+ T cells from PBMCs. Described subset: CD45RA-negative fraction. CDR3 protein: CASSAAGLAAQETQYF. The CDR3 DNA follows: TGTGCCAGCAGCGCGGCGGGATTAGCGGCCCAAGAGACCCAGTACTTC. Together with reference TRBV7-3 and TRBJ2-5, the CDR3 gives the full variable domain: GAGVSQTPSNKVTEKGKYVELRCDPISGHTALYWYRQSLGQGPEFLIYFQGTGAADDSGLPNDRFFAVRPEGSVSTLKIQRTERGDSAVYLCASSAAGLAAQETQYFGPGTRLLVL.